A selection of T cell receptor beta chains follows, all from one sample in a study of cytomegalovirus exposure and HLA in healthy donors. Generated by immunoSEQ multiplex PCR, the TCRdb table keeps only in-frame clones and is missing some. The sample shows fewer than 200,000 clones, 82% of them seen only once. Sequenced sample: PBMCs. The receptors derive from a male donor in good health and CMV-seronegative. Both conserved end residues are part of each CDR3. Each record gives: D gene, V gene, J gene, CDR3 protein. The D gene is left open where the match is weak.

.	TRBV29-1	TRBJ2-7	CSVERDASYEQYF
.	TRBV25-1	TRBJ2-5	CASGRETQYF
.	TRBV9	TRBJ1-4	CASSVEGATNEKLFF
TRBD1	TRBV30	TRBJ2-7	CAWSGTGLYEQYF
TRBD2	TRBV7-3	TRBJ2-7	CASSVLAGVEEQYF
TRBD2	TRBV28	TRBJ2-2	CASSSSSAGGTGELFF
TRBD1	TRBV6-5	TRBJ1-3	CASRKGQENTIYF
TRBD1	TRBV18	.	CASSLFGTGGTYEQYF
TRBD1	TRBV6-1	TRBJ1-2	CASSGDRAYGYTF
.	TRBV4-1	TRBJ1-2	CASSQDPTAYYGYTF
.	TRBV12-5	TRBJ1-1	CASGFDSRGVF
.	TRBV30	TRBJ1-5	CAWRPHAAGNQPQHF
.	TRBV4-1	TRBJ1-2	CASSHPQGDYGYTF
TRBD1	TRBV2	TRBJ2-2	CASSADRGMNTGELFF
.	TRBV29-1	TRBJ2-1	CSVGRDEQFF
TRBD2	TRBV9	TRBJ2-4	CASSPKAGGPKNIQYF
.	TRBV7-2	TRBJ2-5	CASSKIRDQETQYF
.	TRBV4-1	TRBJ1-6	CASSQERGSSYNSPLHF
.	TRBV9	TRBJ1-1	CASSVLQGVPEAFF
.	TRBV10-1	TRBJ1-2	CASRGGRRYNYGYTF
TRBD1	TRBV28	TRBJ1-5	CASSLDRGPNGEPQHF
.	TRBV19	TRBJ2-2	CASRTPNTGELFF
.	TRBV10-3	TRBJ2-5	CATCGGRQARETQYF
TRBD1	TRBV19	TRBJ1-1	CASSMAGGIEAFF
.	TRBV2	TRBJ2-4	CASMSRVAKNIQYF
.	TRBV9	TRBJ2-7	CASSVSQGDEQYF
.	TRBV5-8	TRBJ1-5	CASSPTAQRNQPQHF
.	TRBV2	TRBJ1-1	CASSEALLGGNTEAFF